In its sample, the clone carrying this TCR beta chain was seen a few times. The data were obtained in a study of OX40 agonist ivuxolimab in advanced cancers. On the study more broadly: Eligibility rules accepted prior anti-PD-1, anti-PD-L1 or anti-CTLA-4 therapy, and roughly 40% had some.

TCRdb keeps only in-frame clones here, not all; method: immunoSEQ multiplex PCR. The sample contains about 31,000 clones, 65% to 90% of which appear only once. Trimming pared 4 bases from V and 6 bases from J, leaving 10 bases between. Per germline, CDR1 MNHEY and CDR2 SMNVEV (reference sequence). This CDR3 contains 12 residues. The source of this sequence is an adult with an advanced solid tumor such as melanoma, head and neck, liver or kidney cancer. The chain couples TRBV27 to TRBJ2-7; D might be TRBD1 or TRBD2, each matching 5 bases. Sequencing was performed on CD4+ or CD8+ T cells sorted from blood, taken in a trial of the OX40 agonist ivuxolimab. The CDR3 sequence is CASSSSGTEQYF. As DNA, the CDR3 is TGTGCCAGCAGTTCATCAGGGACCGAGCAGTACTTC.